This TCR beta chain was recorded in a study of blood T cell repertoires in COVID-19 (dated by TCRdb to 2018 to 2020). Broadly, across the study: Samples from collaborators originated in the United States, Italy and Spain and spanned both the acute and convalescent phases of COVID-19. The material from the prospective study consisted of cDNA or gDNA derived from T cells, B-cell-depleted T cells, or PBMCs. Subjects who had been exposed to COVID-19, were actively infected with it, or had recovered from it provided the deeply sampled blood TCRbeta repertoires that made up the dataset. The repertoires were released in a freely available public database intended as a resource for research on the immune response to SARS-CoV-2. The samples were drawn from the first 160 participants of the ongoing ImmuneRACE study and from 950 to 1,500 subjects provided by 6 global collaborators. A de-identified subject ID, COVID-19 status, age in years and sex were almost always included in the sample metadata. Where available, HLA class I and class II types were obtained from metadata supplied by the sample provider rather than from assay-based typing.

TCRbeta CDR3 regions were amplified from genomic DNA by means of the immunoSEQ Assay, a bias-controlled multiplex PCR. The published analysis was carried out like this. Within the assay, amplification of reference gene primers was used to estimate how many nucleated cells each sample contained. To quantify the absolute abundance of each unique TCRbeta CDR3 rearrangement, sequence reads were collapsed and filtered. For each sample, productive Simpson clonality was calculated by taking the square root of Simpson's diversity index across productive rearrangements. The table comes from immuneACCESS by way of TCRdb, which keeps in-frame sequences with V and J called. Part of the clones is missing from these tables; in studies checked, under half for an unresolved V gene and the rest for unknown reasons. V and J calls and clone size are as listed in that table; D and trimming were resolved from the DNA. Within this sample are around 300,000 clones, with roughly 89% of them counted one time only. Under 2.5% of the sample belongs to the ten largest clones.

The collaborating institutions used their own protocols to collect whole blood in K2EDTA tubes. For TCRbeta analysis, collaborators shipped samples in one of three forms: frozen whole blood, isolated PBMCs, or DNA extracted from either of those sample types. The research as a whole found: How much clinical and demographic metadata was included differed by source and by participant, and the metadata was provided uncurated.

On this clone: Its antigen is not yet known. Base-call qualities are not available, and no considerably larger clone is one nucleotide away.

The sequence came from a man aged 50 or older with acute or convalescent COVID-19. The sequenced sample consisted of peripheral blood.

The nucleotide sequence reads TGTGCCAGCAGCTTGCAGGGCGGCCCTGAAGCTTTCTTT. Translated, this gives CASSLQGGPEAFF. The chain employs TRBV5-4 and TRBJ1-1; TRBD1 could be the D gene, as 5 bases match. V is reduced by 1 base and J by 6 bases, leaving a spacing of 10 bases between them. For CDR1 and CDR2, the germline V gene (reference sequence) lists SGHNT and YYREEE. Measured from the cysteine to the phenylalanine, the CDR3 is 13 residues long. The CDR3 DNA has 39 bases and is translated from base 1.